The 32 T cell receptor beta chains below all came from one sample that was sequenced in a study of T cells in Graves' hyperthyroidism and ophthalmopathy. There were TCR beta CDR3 regions amplified from RNA transcripts. The TCR CDR3 first-round RT-PCR relied on the HTBI primer set. MiXCR, applied by TCRdb to the multiplex PCR reads, yields one record per CDR3 protein. The repertoire holds approximately 620,000 distinct CDR3 sequences, about a sixth seen once, with around 3.3% in the top ten. What was sequenced was blood. All receptors come from a woman between 40 and 55 years old with Graves' ophthalmopathy.

The chain has TRBV20-1 and TRBJ2-7; D may match TRBD1 or TRBD2 (5 bases each). Looked up from germline, CDR1 is DFQATT and CDR2 is SNEGSKA (reference sequence). The CDR3 extends over 15 amino acids. V shed 2 bases and J shed 2 bases, with 16 bases lying between them. The CDR3 protein is CSARSLGREPYEQYF. CDR3 nucleotide sequence: TGCAGTGCTAGATCTCTCGGCAGGGAGCCCTACGAGCAGTACTTC.

V usage is TRBV2 and J usage is TRBJ2-3; 8 bases line up with TRBD2. Germline trimming cut 5 bases from V and 5 bases from J; bases unmatched to any gene: 6. CDR1 and CDR2 from the germline V gene are SNHLY and FYNNEI. The CDR3 sequence is 14 residues long. The CDR3 reads CASSRDSGIDTQYF. As DNA, the CDR3 is TGTGCCAGCAGTAGGGATAGCGGGATAGATACGCAGTATTTT. Variable domain in full (rest from reference TRBV2 and TRBJ2-3): EPEVTQTPSHQVTQMGQEVILRCVPISNHLYFYWYRQILGQKVEFLVSFYNNEISEKSEIFDDQFSVERPDGSNFTLKIRSTKLEDSAMYFCASSRDSGIDTQYFGPGTRLTVL.

This clonotype was seen a handful of times. J is TRBJ1-1 and V is TRBV9; D is perhaps TRBD1 (5 bases). Germline V gene lookup returns CDR1 SGDLS and CDR2 YYNGEE. Trimming took 2 bases from V and 4 from J, leaving 15 bases between them. The CDR3 has 15 residues. The CDR3 DNA reads as TGTGCCAGCAGCGTTGGGGGGGGGGTAGGCACTGAAGCTTTCTTT. As protein: CASSVGGGVGTEAFF.

V gene TRBV3-1 combines with J gene TRBJ2-1, with D tentatively TRBD2 (6 bases). With 0 bases removed from V and 6 bases from J, the gap between germline ends came to 18 bases. Germline V gives CDR1 LGHDT, CDR2 YNNKEL (reference sequence). The CDR3 extends over 17 amino acids. This CDR3 is CASSQDGRRVFSNEQFF. The CDR3 DNA is TGTGCCAGCAGCCAAGATGGGAGGCGGGTCTTCTCCAATGAGCAGTTCTTC.

The chain recombines TRBV6-5 with TRBJ2-7; maybe TRBD2 (6 bases). Germline V gene data show CDR1 as MNHEY and CDR2 as SVGAGI. V was trimmed by 2 bases and J by 2 bases, leaving 10 bases between them. CDR3 length: 14 residues. CDR3 DNA: TGTGCCAGCAGTTACCCCGGGAGTCCCTACGAGCAGTACTTC. It is translated as CASSYPGSPYEQYF.

The chain couples TRBV10-3 to TRBJ2-7; 11 nucleotides agree with TRBD2. Germline lookup yields CDR1 ENHRY and CDR2 SYGVKD. Germline trimming cut 6 bases from V and 4 bases from J; bases unmatched to any gene: 5. The CDR3 length is 14 residues. CDR3 protein: CAIRTSGMGYEQYF. CDR3 DNA: TGTGCCATCAGGACTAGCGGGATGGGGTACGAGCAGTACTTC.

CDR3 sequence reads: CSVEGGVGGYTF. In DNA form, the CDR3 reads TGCAGCGTTGAGGGAGGGGTCGGTGGCTACACCTTC. This chain uses TRBV29-1 with TRBJ1-2; tentatively, D is TRBD1 (5 bases). This CDR3 has 12 residues. Germline V gives CDR1 SQVTM, CDR2 ANQGSEA. The V and J ends lost 3 bases and 7 bases respectively, with 12 bases between them.

This clonotype appeared many times. The chain joins TRBV2 to TRBJ2-7; D ambiguous. The length of the CDR3 is 12 residues. Germline CDR1 SNHLY, CDR2 FYNNEI. Trimming shortened V by 9 bases and J by 3 bases, and 12 bases separated the two germline ends. The CDR3 nucleotides are TGTGCCAGTGGGGTCATTATCTACGAGCAGTACTTC. Translating gives CASGVIIYEQYF.

The chain combines TRBV5-6 with TRBJ2-1; D assignment may be TRBD1 or TRBD2 (5 bases each). V was shortened by 3 bases and J by 3 bases, with 16 bases between the two germline ends. The germline V gene encodes CDR1 SGHDT and CDR2 YYEEEE. This CDR3 comprises 16 residues. The CDR3 region is CASSSPTGTIYNEQFF. CDR3 bases: TGTGCCAGCAGCTCACCTACCGGGACGATCTACAATGAGCAGTTCTTC. Full variable domain (missing parts from reference TRBV5-6 and TRBJ2-1): DAGVTQSPTHLIKTRGQQVTLRCSPKSGHDTVSWYQQALGQGPQFIFQYYEEEERQRGNFPDRFSGHQFPNYSSELNVNALLLGDSALYLCASSSPTGTIYNEQFFGPGTRLTVL.

This clonotype appeared a few times. The CDR3 DNA sequence: TGTGCCAGCAGCCCCCAACTAGCGGGAGGGCCGAGGGCCAAAAACATTCAGTACTTC. Its protein is CASSPQLAGGPRAKNIQYF. The chain carries TRBV7-9 and TRBJ2-4, with 13 nucleotides matching TRBD2. CDR1 and CDR2 (germline): SEHNR, FQNEAQ (reference sequence). Trimming removed 5 bases from V and 1 base from J; junction bases left unmatched: 11. This CDR3 region has 19 residues.

This clonotype came up many times. The rearrangement joins TRBV12-5 to TRBJ1-1; D possibly corresponds to TRBD1 (5 bases). In germline, CDR1 is LGHNT, CDR2 FRNRAP. The CDR3 is 12 amino acids. V lost 6 bases and J lost 3, with 8 bases in between. The CDR3 region has the DNA TGTGCTAGTGGGACAGCAGACACTGAAGCTTTCTTT. This encodes CASGTADTEAFF. Looking up the rest from reference TRBV12-5 and TRBJ1-1 gives the full variable domain: DARVTQTPRHKVTEMGQEVTMRCQPILGHNTVFWYRQTMMQGLELLAYFRNRAPLDDSGMPKDRFSAEMPDATLATLKIQPSEPRDSAVYFCASGTADTEAFFGQGTRLTVV.

As regards this clonotype: A much larger clone differs from this one at a single base, so this may be a read error. V gene TRBV18 combines with J gene TRBJ2-1; a weak D match, TRBD1 (6 bases). Deletions cut 4 bases from V and 10 bases from J, with 14 bases between. Germline assignment: CDR1 KGHSH and CDR2 LQKENI. The CDR3 is 13 residues long. This CDR3 is CASSRGTRDEQFF. The CDR3 DNA sequence: TGTGCCAGCTCACGTGGGACACGGGACGAGCAGTTCTTC.

CDR3 region: CASSQEGGRNYEQYF. CDR3 coding DNA: TGCGCCAGCAGCCAAGAAGGCGGTAGAAACTACGAGCAGTACTTC. The chain employs TRBV4-1 and TRBJ2-7, with D unclear. CDR1 and CDR2 (germline): MGHRA, YSYEKL. The CDR3 totals 15 residues. V lost 0 bases, J lost 3 bases, and 12 bases lay in between.

This clonotype turned up a few times. V usage is TRBV7-8 and J usage is TRBJ1-2; the match to TRBD1 covers 7 bases. From germline, CDR1 is SGHVS and CDR2 FQNEAQ. Trimming removed 4 bases from V and 8 bases from J; junction bases left unmatched: 10. This CDR3 contains 14 residues. The CDR3 sequence: CASSSRQGLAGYTF. CDR3 nucleotide sequence: TGTGCCAGCAGCTCTAGACAGGGTTTGGCGGGCTACACCTTC.

This clonotype was seen a few times. This chain uses TRBV18 with TRBJ1-1, with a possible D match to TRBD1 (6 bases). V lost 5 bases, J lost 4 bases, and 14 bases lay in between. CDR3 length: 14 amino acids. Per the germline V gene, CDR1 is KGHSH and CDR2 is LQKENI. The CDR3 coding sequence is TGTGCCAGCTCAACCACATCAGGGGCCACTGAAGCTTTCTTT. Translated, it gives CASSTTSGATEAFF.

This clonotype was counted only a few times. The CDR3 region is CSVLPGTGSPQHF. Written as DNA, the CDR3 is TGCAGCGTTCTACCCGGGACAGGGTCGCCCCAGCATTTT. The chain is built from TRBV29-1 and TRBJ1-5; TRBD1 agrees at 9 bases. V lost 5 bases and J lost 9; bases outside the gene matches: 8. The germline V gene has CDR1 SQVTM and CDR2 ANQGSEA. CDR3 size: 13 residues.

Points on this clonotype: This may come from a read error, since a much larger clone is one base off. This chain links TRBV11-2 with TRBJ2-1; maybe TRBD2 (6 bases). Germline-derived CDR1 and CDR2 are SGHAT and FQNNGV. CDR3 length: 14 residues. The DNA for the CDR3 is TGTGTCAGCAGCTCGACTAGTCTCTACAATGAGCAGTTCTTC. Translation: CVSSSTSLYNEQFF.

This clonotype was detected many times. The chain recombines TRBV5-5 with TRBJ1-1; D is perhaps TRBD1 (5 bases). V lost 5 bases and J lost 10, with 18 bases in between. This CDR3 has 13 amino acids. Germline V CDR1 and CDR2: SGHKS, YYEKEE (reference sequence). The CDR3 spells CASSVLGSGRAFF. The CDR3 coding sequence is TGTGCCAGCAGTGTACTAGGCTCGGGGCGAGCTTTCTTT. Together with reference TRBV5-5 and TRBJ1-1, the CDR3 gives the full variable domain: DAGVTQSPTHLIKTRGQQVTLRCSPISGHKSVSWYQQVLGQGPQFIFQYYEKEERGRGNFPDRFSARQFPNYSSELNVNALLLGDSALYLCASSVLGSGRAFFGQGTRLTVV.

This clonotype was found a few times. V is TRBV5-1 and J is TRBJ1-3, with TRBD1 matching 7 bases. The CDR3 covers 14 residues. Germline assignment: CDR1 SGHRS and CDR2 YFSETQ. The V gene end was trimmed by 6 bases and the J gene end by 4 bases; junction bases not matched to a gene: 7. The CDR3 coding sequence is TGCGCCAGCAAGGAGGGGGCCTCCGGAAACACCATATATTTT. Protein product: CASKEGASGNTIYF.

CDR3: CASSSRGGVYGYTF. CDR3 nucleotides: TGTGCCAGCAGCAGTCGGGGAGGGGTTTATGGCTACACCTTC. The chain joins TRBV3-1 to TRBJ1-2; a weak D match, TRBD1 (5 bases). The germline V gene has CDR1 LGHDT and CDR2 YNNKEL (reference sequence). This CDR3 has 14 amino acids. Trimming left V 5 bases short and J 5 bases short, with 15 bases between.

The chain recombines TRBV20-1 with TRBJ2-7, with D possibly being TRBD1 (5 bases). Germline V gene data show CDR1 as DFQATT and CDR2 as SNEGSKA (reference sequence). The V and J ends lost 1 base and 3 bases respectively, with 10 bases between them. CDR3 length: 13 amino acids. The CDR3 sequence is CSARGVRDYEQYF. The CDR3 nucleotides read TGCAGTGCTAGAGGGGTCAGGGACTACGAGCAGTACTTC.

This clonotype showed up just a few times. The chain carries TRBV19 and TRBJ1-2; the D gene is possibly TRBD1 (6 bases). The germline V gene has CDR1 LNHDA and CDR2 SQIVND (reference sequence). The CDR3 contains 13 residues. V gave up 3 bases and J gave up 3 bases, with 8 bases separating them. The CDR3 reads CASSIRTDYGYTF. The CDR3 coding sequence is TGTGCCAGTAGTATTCGGACAGACTATGGCTACACCTTC.

This clonotype was observed once. A much larger clone lies one base from this, so it may be a read error. The chain couples TRBV12-3 or TRBV12-4 to TRBJ2-3, with D maybe TRBD1 (7 bases). Trimming pared 5 bases from V and 6 bases from J, leaving 12 bases between. This CDR3 region has 13 residues. CDR3 sequence reads: CASSAAGQDTQYF. CDR3 DNA: TGTGCCAGCAGTGCCGCGGGACAGGATACGCAGTATTTT.

The chain couples TRBV28 to TRBJ2-7; D assignment may be TRBD1 or TRBD2 (5 bases each). V gave up 6 bases and J gave up 7 bases, with 22 bases separating them. This CDR3 has 15 residues. Germline V gene lookup returns CDR1 MDHEN and CDR2 SYDVKM. CDR3 DNA: TGTGCCAGCAGCCCTAGGGGCAGCGGCGGTAGAGAGCAGTACTTC. Its translation: CASSPRGSGGREQYF.

This clonotype was picked up a small number of times. This chain links TRBV11-2 with TRBJ2-5; D is perhaps TRBD1 (5 bases). Germline CDR1 and CDR2: SGHAT and FQNNGV. This CDR3 has 16 amino acids. V was trimmed by 3 bases and J by 3 bases, leaving 17 bases between them. This CDR3 reads CASSFILIRGKETQYF. Here the CDR3 DNA reads TGTGCCAGCAGCTTTATCCTTATTAGGGGAAAAGAGACCCAGTACTTC. Using reference TRBV11-2 and TRBJ2-5 for the parts outside the CDR3, the full variable domain is EAGVAQSPRYKIIEKRQSVAFWCNPISGHATLYWYQQILGQGPKLLIQFQNNGVVDDSQLPKDRFSAERLKGVDSTLKIQPAKLEDSAVYLCASSFILIRGKETQYFGPGTRLLVL.

This chain links TRBV28 with TRBJ1-5; D possibly corresponds to TRBD1 (5 bases). The CDR3 runs to 13 residues. Germline loops: CDR1 MDHEN, CDR2 SYDVKM. V lost 11 bases to trimming and J lost 4 bases, with 15 bases between them. The CDR3 loop is CASTRQLNQPQHF. The CDR3 DNA reads as TGTGCCTCGACCCGACAGCTTAATCAGCCCCAGCATTTT.

CDR3: CASSEIGSSYEQYF. DNA for the CDR3: TGTGCCAGCAGTGAAATAGGGAGCTCCTACGAGCAGTACTTC. The J gene is TRBJ2-7, the V gene TRBV6-1, with D maybe TRBD2 (5 bases). There are 14 residues in the CDR3. Trimming removed 2 bases at V and 0 bases at J, with 8 bases between. Germline V gene lookup returns CDR1 MNHNS and CDR2 SASEGT.

The J gene is TRBJ2-1, the V gene TRBV24-1; D is possibly TRBD2 (5 bases). V lost 7 bases to trimming and J lost 2 bases, with 11 bases between them. The CDR3 has 14 amino acids. Germline lookup yields CDR1 KGHDR and CDR2 SFDVKD. The CDR3 here is CATRKADPYNEQFF. The CDR3 bases are TGTGCCACCAGAAAAGCGGATCCCTACAATGAGCAGTTCTTC.

In regard to this clonotype: Given a much more abundant clone one base away, this may be a read error. The rearrangement links TRBV7-2 to TRBJ2-1, with D uncertain. Germline CDR1 and CDR2: SGHTA and FQGNSA. This CDR3 has 13 amino acids. CDR3 residues: CAGSLGANREQFF. The CDR3 coding sequence is TGTGCCGGCAGCTTAGGTGCCAATCGTGAGCAGTTCTTC.

The gene calls are TRBV27 and TRBJ2-1; TRBD2 agrees at 9 bases. Germline values: CDR1 MNHEY, CDR2 SMNVEV (reference sequence). CDR3 size: 16 residues. Unmatched junction bases numbered 3, after V lost 3 bases and J lost 0 bases. The CDR3 DNA reads as TGTGCCAGCAGTTTTAATAGCGGGAGCTCCTACAATGAGCAGTTCTTC. Translated: CASSFNSGSSYNEQFF.

This clonotype was recorded many times. The chain is built from TRBV10-3 and TRBJ2-1; the D call may be TRBD1 or TRBD2 (5 bases each). The length of the CDR3 is 16 residues. Looked up from germline, CDR1 is ENHRY and CDR2 is SYGVKD. Trimming shortened V by 6 bases and J by 6 bases, and 21 bases separated the two germline ends. This chain's CDR3 is CAISDSRDHGGNEQFF. CDR3 coding DNA: TGTGCCATCAGCGACTCCCGGGACCATGGGGGCAATGAGCAGTTCTTC.

The rearrangement links TRBV9 to TRBJ2-3; D not certain. V was shortened by 2 bases and J by 6 bases, with 19 bases between the two germline ends. CDR3 length: 16 amino acids. CDR1 is SGDLS, CDR2 YYNGEE, per germline. The CDR3 region is CASSVSPGQEADTQYF. The DNA for the CDR3 is TGTGCCAGCAGCGTCTCTCCGGGCCAAGAGGCGGATACGCAGTATTTT.